The present TCR beta chain was sequenced within a study of blood T cells in healthy people across ages. Whole-study findings and limits: Diversity estimated from one million T cells was considered an underestimate.

This clonotype occurred a few times. The antigen is unknown. The CDR3 has 16 amino acids. The V gene's germline CDR1 is MDHEN and CDR2 SYDVKM. Trimming took 1 base from V and 6 from J; bases not matched to a gene: 8. With a J-beta primer mix and a sample-barcoded 5' primer, a second PCR ran about 7 to 11 cycles. Using its own MiXCR run on the 5' RACE reads, TCRdb lists one record per CDR3 protein. The sample has about 930,000 distinct CDR3 sequences, roughly 28% seen once; the top ten hold approximately 10%. These data were also filed under a second study, of T cells of mothers and their children. That work contributes: Over 5 children and their three healthy Caucasian mothers were the donors. Sequencing got over 8.5 million TCR beta CDR3 reads from each mother and some 3 million from each child.

The TCR was taken from a woman aged 40 to 50 in good health. The J gene is TRBJ1-1, the V gene TRBV28; 10 positions agree with TRBD1. What was sequenced was blood. The CDR3 here is CASSLYGGTGVSEAFF. The CDR3 nucleotides are TGTGCCAGCAGTTTATACGGGGGGACAGGGGTTTCTGAAGCTTTCTTT.